This note documents a single TCR beta chain sequence. This sample stems from a study of immune characterization of retroperitoneal liposarcoma. From the PCR reads, TCRdb called clonotypes with MiXCR, one entry per CDR3 protein. The sample yields roughly 20,000 distinct CDR3 sequences, 37% seen once. V was pared by 4 bases and J by 11 bases, with 21 bases of the junction left unmatched. Germline assignment: CDR1 MNHEY and CDR2 SMNVEV (reference sequence). CDR3 length: 18 amino acids. V and J are TRBV27 and TRBJ2-5; 11 bases are a match to TRBD2. The sample taken for sequencing was blood. The receptor comes from a male donor with retroperitoneal liposarcoma. The CDR3 protein is CASSYEGIVAGGPNEQYF. In DNA form, the CDR3 reads TGTGCCAGCAGTTACGAGGGGATCGTAGCGGGAGGGCCTAATGAGCAGTACTTC.